A single sample gave rise to the 8 T cell receptor beta chains below, sequenced in a study of blood T cell repertoires in COVID-19. Generated by immunoSEQ multiplex PCR, the TCRdb table keeps only in-frame clones and is missing some. The sample carries around 260,000 clones, about 87% recorded once. The material sequenced was peripheral blood. The receptor source for this set is a woman between 50 and 59 years old with acute or convalescent COVID-19.

This clone occurred once. The chain employs TRBV27 and TRBJ2-7, with 9 bases identical to TRBD1. With V trimmed by 2 bases and J by 2 bases, 7 bases remained unmatched. CDR3 length: 16 amino acids. The V gene's germline CDR1 is MNHEY and CDR2 SMNVEV (reference sequence). For the CDR3, the DNA is TGTGCCAGCAGTTTACTGGGACAGGGTACCCCCTACGAGCAGTACTTC. Protein product: CASSLLGQGTPYEQYF.

The V gene is TRBV28, the J gene TRBJ2-5; weak D call: TRBD1 (6 bases). The CDR3 consists of 18 residues. The V end lost 4 bases, the J end lost 3 bases, and 24 bases lay between the germline ends. CDR1 and CDR2 (germline): MDHEN, SYDVKM. This CDR3 is CASSSYVGGGLEEETQYF. CDR3 bases: TGTGCCAGCAGTTCTTATGTAGGGGGTGGGCTAGAGGAAGAGACCCAGTACTTC.

This clone was seen a single time. V and J are TRBV7-2 and TRBJ2-1; a weak D match, TRBD2 (5 bases). The ends were cut back, 5 bases at V and 0 bases at J, with 11 bases in the middle. CDR1 and CDR2 (germline): SGHTA, FQGNSA. The CDR3 runs to 15 residues. CDR3 coding DNA: TGTGCCAGCAGCCCGAGCGGTAGCTCCTACAATGAGCAGTTCTTC. Translated: CASSPSGSSYNEQFF.

V gene TRBV6-5 combines with J gene TRBJ1-1; 7 nucleotides line up with TRBD1. This CDR3 is 11 amino acids long. Per the germline V gene, CDR1 is MNHEY and CDR2 is SVGAGI. V lost 6 bases and J lost 12; bases outside the gene matches: 7. The CDR3: CASRSPGQTFF. The CDR3 bases are TGTGCCAGCAGATCTCCGGGACAGACTTTCTTT.

V usage is TRBV27 and J usage is TRBJ2-7; 8 nucleotides agree with TRBD1. Germline V gives CDR1 MNHEY, CDR2 SMNVEV (reference sequence). This CDR3 spans 15 amino acids. The ends lost 2 bases at V and 5 bases at J; junction bases unmatched: 8. Here the CDR3 reads CASSLAPRTGHEQYF. In DNA, the CDR3 is TGTGCCAGCAGTTTAGCCCCTCGGACAGGGCACGAGCAGTACTTC.

V gene TRBV27 combines with J gene TRBJ1-5, with a tentative D call TRBD1 (6 bases). Trimming left V 2 bases short and J 7 bases short, with 15 bases between. Germline CDR1 is MNHEY and CDR2 is SMNVEV (reference sequence). The CDR3 has 15 amino acids. The CDR3 DNA reads TGTGCCAGCAGTTTAGTCCCAGGGGAAGGGCAGCCCCAGCATTTT. It is translated as CASSLVPGEGQPQHF.

V usage is TRBV2 and J usage is TRBJ1-6; TRBD1 might be the D (5 bases). The V gene's germline CDR1 is SNHLY and CDR2 FYNNEI. Deletions cut 3 bases from V and 8 bases from J, with 8 bases between. The CDR3 has 13 residues. The CDR3 region has the DNA TGTGCCAGCAGTGAGCAGGGTGATTCACCCCTCCACTTT. Translating gives CASSEQGDSPLHF. The full variable domain, completed using reference TRBV2 and TRBJ1-6, is EPEVTQTPSHQVTQMGQEVILRCVPISNHLYFYWYRQILGQKVEFLVSFYNNEISEKSEIFDDQFSVERPDGSNFTLKIRSTKLEDSAMYFCASSEQGDSPLHFGNGTRLTVT.

This clone has a single count. The chain is built from TRBV28 and TRBJ1-5, with D perhaps matching TRBD1 (6 bases). V was trimmed by 4 bases and J by 4 bases, leaving 14 bases between them. This CDR3 region has 15 residues. Germline V lookup: CDR1 MDHEN, CDR2 SYDVKM. The CDR3 sequence: CASSWGPLGNQPQHF. CDR3 DNA: TGTGCCAGCAGTTGGGGGCCCCTAGGGAATCAGCCCCAGCATTTT.